This T cell receptor (beta chain) was identified in a study of blood T cell repertoires in COVID-19. Study in general: The United States, Italy and Spain were the sources of the acute and convalescent COVID-19 samples. PBMCs, B-cell-depleted T cells, or T cells provided the cDNA or gDNA that made up the material.

Original handling: Amplification of reference gene primers provided the estimated nucleated cell counts. Clones were sequenced by immunoSEQ multiplex PCR, and TCRdb holds only the in-frame ones, with some missing. Clonal size and the V and J genes are those of that table, whereas D and trimming came from the DNA. Of some 30,000 clones listed, roughly nine tenths are singletons. The specimen sequenced was peripheral blood. The source of this sequence is a woman older than 75 with active or convalescent COVID-19.

The CDR3 region has the DNA TGTGCCAGCAGGGTGACAGGGGATAGCAATCAGCCCCAGCATTTT. Encoded protein: CASRVTGDSNQPQHF. The V gene is TRBV6-5, the J gene TRBJ1-5; 8 bases line up with TRBD1. This CDR3 spans 15 amino acids. Trimming removed 6 bases from V and 0 bases from J; junction bases left unmatched: 4. Germline V gives CDR1 MNHEY, CDR2 SVGAGI.